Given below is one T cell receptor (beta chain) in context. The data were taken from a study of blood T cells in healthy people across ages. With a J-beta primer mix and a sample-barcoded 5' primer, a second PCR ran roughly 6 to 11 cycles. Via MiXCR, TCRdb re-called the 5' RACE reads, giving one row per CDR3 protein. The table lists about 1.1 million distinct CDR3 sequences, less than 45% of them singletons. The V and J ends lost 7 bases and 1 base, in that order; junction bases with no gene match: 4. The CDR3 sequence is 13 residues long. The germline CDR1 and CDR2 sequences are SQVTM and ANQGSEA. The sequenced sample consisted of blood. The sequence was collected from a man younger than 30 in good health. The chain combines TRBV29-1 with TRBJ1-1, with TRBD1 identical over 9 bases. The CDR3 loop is CSAVTGGNTEAFF. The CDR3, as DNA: TGCAGCGCCGTGACAGGGGGGAACACTGAAGCTTTCTTT.